The clone carrying this T cell receptor (beta chain) was observed a handful of times. As yet, its antigen is unknown. Use of 60 Vbeta and 13 Jbeta primers characterized the PCR. Per the original data handling: Later work found 80 million or so unique TCR beta chains, with approximately 12 million shared. The table came from immunoSEQ multiplex PCR; TCRdb's copy has only in-frame clones and leaves some out. V and J calls and clone size are given by that table; D and trimming were obtained from the DNA. The sample holds about 91,000 clones, about 68% seen once. Trimming took 2 bases from V and 0 from J, leaving 9 bases between them. The CDR3 runs to 15 residues. Germline CDR1 SGDLS, CDR2 YYNGEE. This entry belongs to a study of cytomegalovirus exposure and HLA in healthy donors. Study observations and caveats: Cytomegalovirus status was reportedly diagnosed by the classifier with high specificity and sensitivity. The study had only CMV serostatus as immune exposure information. Usually a TCR sequence was rare, but some public TCRs were found in many donors.

The sample consisted of PBMCs. The receptor was derived from a human donor in good health. V gene TRBV9 combines with J gene TRBJ1-3, with D unresolved. The CDR3 DNA reads TGTGCCAGCAGCGTCCGAGGAGGCTCTGGAAACACCATATATTTT. Its protein product is CASSVRGGSGNTIYF. Filled out from reference TRBV9 and TRBJ1-3, the complete variable domain reads DSGVTQTPKHLITATGQRVTLRCSPRSGDLSVYWYQQSLDQGLQFLIQYYNGEERAKGNILERFSAQQFPDLHSELNLSSLELGDSALYFCASSVRGGSGNTIYFGEGSWLTVV.